These 23 T cell receptor beta chains came from one sample sequenced in a study of T cell responses to AZD1222 COVID-19 vaccine. Data came from immunoSEQ multiplex PCR; TCRdb stores just in-frame clones and leaves some out. The sample carries 40,000 to 50,000 clones, over 70% recorded once. Material: peripheral blood, obtained 28 days after the second AZD1222 dose. These TCRs come from an adult who received the AZD1222 COVID-19 vaccine.

Only a few counts were recorded for this clone. V gene TRBV6-6 combines with J gene TRBJ1-1; D is possibly TRBD1 (5 bases). This CDR3 comprises 14 residues. Between the trimmed V and J ends, which lost 6 bases and 2 bases, there was a span of 13 bases. Germline V gene data show CDR1 as MNHNY and CDR2 as SVGAGI (reference sequence). The CDR3 DNA sequence: TGTGCCAGCAGCGGAGGAGACAGTAACACTGAAGCTTTCTTT. This codes for CASSGGDSNTEAFF.

The genes are TRBV19 and TRBJ2-3; 8 nucleotides align to TRBD1. Germline V gives CDR1 LNHDA, CDR2 SQIVND (reference sequence). V was pared by 3 bases and J by 8 bases, with 7 bases of the junction left unmatched. This CDR3 has 14 amino acids. The CDR3, as DNA: TGTGCCAGTAGTATGGACAGGGTCCACGGTACGCAGTATTTT. It yields the protein CASSMDRVHGTQYF. The full variable domain, its missing parts supplied by reference TRBV19 and TRBJ2-3, is DGGITQSPKYLFRKEGQNVTLSCEQNLNHDAMYWYRQDPGQGLRLIYYSQIVNDFQKGDIAEGYSVSREKKESFPLTVTSAQKNPTAFYLCASSMDRVHGTQYFGPGTRLTVL.

The chain links TRBV19 to TRBJ2-1; perhaps TRBD1 as D (5 bases). Trimming stripped 4 bases from V and 5 bases from J, with 9 bases between. CDR3 length: 13 amino acids. Germline values: CDR1 LNHDA, CDR2 SQIVND (reference sequence). This CDR3 is CASSKGLNNEQFF. The CDR3 region has the DNA TGTGCCAGTAGTAAGGGGCTTAACAATGAGCAGTTCTTC.

The chain combines TRBV28 with TRBJ1-2; the D is unclear. V was shortened by 1 base and J by 8 bases, with 14 bases between the two germline ends. This CDR3 spans 14 amino acids. Germline CDR1 is MDHEN and CDR2 is SYDVKM. The CDR3 DNA is TGTGCCAGCAGTTTATCCGGCGGGGTCAAGGGCTACACCTTC. It specifies CASSLSGGVKGYTF.

The V and J genes are TRBV2 and TRBJ2-3; D ambiguous. Per germline, CDR1 SNHLY and CDR2 FYNNEI. Trimming stripped 6 bases from V and 4 bases from J, with 17 bases between. The CDR3 has 15 residues. The CDR3: CASRITLGGPDTQYF. CDR3 DNA sequence: TGTGCCAGCAGAATAACCCTCGGCGGCCCAGATACGCAGTATTTT.

The chain uses TRBV18 and TRBJ1-2; tentatively, D is TRBD1 (6 bases). The germline gives CDR1 KGHSH, CDR2 LQKENI. The CDR3 is 20 amino acids. The V gene lost 3 bases and the J gene lost 1 base, with 27 bases spanning the gap. The CDR3 sequence is CASSPLIPQGMVAVNYGYTF. The CDR3 bases are TGTGCCAGCTCACCCTTAATCCCTCAGGGGATGGTAGCCGTTAACTATGGCTACACCTTC.

V usage is TRBV12-3 or TRBV12-4 and J usage is TRBJ1-2; D is unclear. The CDR3 loop spans 13 amino acids. Trimming stripped 4 bases from V and 7 bases from J, with 13 bases between. CDR3 sequence: CASSSRVLGGYTF. For the CDR3, the DNA is TGTGCCAGCAGTTCCCGGGTTCTAGGTGGCTACACCTTC.

The chain joins TRBV6-5 to TRBJ1-5; weak D call: TRBD1 (6 bases). The CDR3 spans 14 residues. V dropped 7 bases and J dropped 1 base, with 11 bases sitting between them. Germline V gene lookup returns CDR1 MNHEY and CDR2 SVGAGI. The chain's CDR3 is CASNPGQSNQPQHF. The CDR3 DNA reads as TGTGCCAGCAATCCGGGACAAAGCAATCAGCCCCAGCATTTT.

The J gene is TRBJ1-3, the V gene TRBV19; D is ambiguous. V was trimmed by 3 bases and J by 0 bases, leaving 9 bases between them. The CDR3 extends over 15 amino acids. Germline CDR1 reads LNHDA; CDR2 reads SQIVND (reference sequence). CDR3 nucleotides: TGTGCCAGTAGTATTTCGGCAAGCTCTGGAAACACCATATATTTT. Translation: CASSISASSGNTIYF.

The chain recombines TRBV15 with TRBJ2-7, with 10 bases aligning to TRBD2. CDR1 and CDR2 (germline): LNHNV, YYDKDF (reference sequence). Trimming cost V 2 bases and J 2 bases; bases outside gene matches: 3. This CDR3 is built from 15 residues. CDR3 loop: CATSRLTSGAYEQYF. For the CDR3, the DNA is TGTGCCACCAGCAGATTAACTAGCGGGGCCTACGAGCAGTACTTC.

V is TRBV19 and J is TRBJ1-5; maybe TRBD1 (6 bases). Germline V gene data show CDR1 as LNHDA and CDR2 as SQIVND (reference sequence). V was shortened by 4 bases and J by 1 base, with 11 bases between the two germline ends. This CDR3 spans 15 amino acids. The CDR3 bases are TGTGCCAGTAGTAAAGCAGGGGCCAGCAATCAGCCCCAGCATTTT. Residues: CASSKAGASNQPQHF.

The rearrangement uses TRBV25-1 and TRBJ1-2, with D uncertain. The CDR3 is 13 amino acids. Germline V gene sequence: CDR1 MGHDK, CDR2 SYGVNS. Trimming shortened V by 5 bases and J by 4 bases, and 11 bases separated the two germline ends. The CDR3 nucleotides are TGTGCCAGCAGTCCACCCGGTGGCTATGGCTACACCTTC. This translates into CASSPPGGYGYTF.

This clone was found once. The rearrangement links TRBV9 to TRBJ2-5; possible D gene TRBD2, 6 bases. Germline V gene sequence: CDR1 SGDLS, CDR2 YYNGEE. The CDR3 runs 14 residues. The V and J ends lost 0 bases and 5 bases respectively, with 11 bases between them. The CDR3 here is CASSVVGAGETQYF. CDR3 nucleotide sequence: TGTGCCAGCAGCGTAGTCGGGGCGGGGGAGACCCAGTACTTC.

The V and J genes are TRBV29-1 and TRBJ2-2, with D perhaps matching TRBD1 (6 bases). CDR3 size: 15 residues. The V gene lost 0 bases and the J gene lost 4 bases, with 12 bases spanning the gap. Germline assignment: CDR1 SQVTM and CDR2 ANQGSEA. In DNA, the CDR3 is TGCAGCGTTGAAGACCCCGACAGGATCACCGGGGAGCTGTTTTTT. As protein: CSVEDPDRITGELFF.

The chain joins TRBV5-4 to TRBJ1-2; 8 bases agree with TRBD1. V dropped 4 bases and J dropped 8; count of bases not matched to a gene: 4. The V gene's germline CDR1 is SGHNT and CDR2 YYREEE (reference sequence). The CDR3 totals 12 residues. The CDR3 coding sequence is TGTGCCAGCAGCGAGACAGGGGCCGGCTACACCTTC. This encodes CASSETGAGYTF.

The V and J genes are TRBV19 and TRBJ1-2, with D tentatively TRBD1 (5 bases). The germline gives CDR1 LNHDA, CDR2 SQIVND (reference sequence). The CDR3 consists of 14 residues. V lost 6 bases and J 4 bases, leaving 15 bases between the germline ends. CDR3 residues: CASSHEAGPYGYTF. CDR3 nucleotides: TGTGCCAGTAGCCACGAGGCAGGGCCCTATGGCTACACCTTC. Using reference TRBV19 and TRBJ1-2 for the parts outside the CDR3, the full variable domain is DGGITQSPKYLFRKEGQNVTLSCEQNLNHDAMYWYRQDPGQGLRLIYYSQIVNDFQKGDIAEGYSVSREKKESFPLTVTSAQKNPTAFYLCASSHEAGPYGYTFGSGTRLTVV.

The count of this clone is one. V and J are TRBV19 and TRBJ1-1, with 12 nucleotides matching TRBD1. After removal of 5 bases from V and 5 bases from J, the junction contained 9 bases not matched to a gene. This CDR3 is built from 16 residues. Germline V gene lookup returns CDR1 LNHDA and CDR2 SQIVND (reference sequence). CDR3 sequence: CASSSGTGGAWTEAFF. The CDR3 DNA reads TGTGCCAGTAGTTCCGGGACAGGGGGCGCATGGACTGAAGCTTTCTTT.

V is TRBV19 and J is TRBJ1-5, with 7 bases matching TRBD1. Germline lookup yields CDR1 LNHDA and CDR2 SQIVND (reference sequence). With 5 bases clipped from V and 6 bases from J, the junction kept 7 bases outside the gene matches. The CDR3 loop spans 14 amino acids. This CDR3 reads CASSYTGEGQPQHF. The CDR3 DNA follows: TGTGCCAGTAGTTACACAGGGGAGGGTCAGCCCCAGCATTTT. Filled out from reference TRBV19 and TRBJ1-5, the complete variable domain reads DGGITQSPKYLFRKEGQNVTLSCEQNLNHDAMYWYRQDPGQGLRLIYYSQIVNDFQKGDIAEGYSVSREKKESFPLTVTSAQKNPTAFYLCASSYTGEGQPQHFGDGTRLSIL.

The rearrangement uses TRBV5-1 and TRBJ2-5, with D perhaps matching TRBD2 (5 bases). This CDR3 is built from 14 residues. Germline V gene data show CDR1 as SGHRS and CDR2 as YFSETQ. V lost 2 bases to trimming and J lost 5 bases, with 13 bases between them. The CDR3 protein is CASSLTGIDETQYF. CDR3 coding DNA: TGCGCCAGCAGCTTAACGGGGATCGATGAGACCCAGTACTTC.

The chain carries TRBV19 and TRBJ1-5, with TRBD1 matching 7 bases. The CDR3 is 14 residues long. Germline loops: CDR1 LNHDA, CDR2 SQIVND (reference sequence). J gave up 5 bases and V 6 bases, and 7 bases lay outside the gene matches. CDR3 sequence: CASRQQGTDQPQHF. The DNA for the CDR3 is TGTGCCAGTAGGCAACAGGGGACGGATCAGCCCCAGCATTTT.

This clone was detected only a few times. V usage is TRBV19 and J usage is TRBJ1-2; D unresolved. The CDR3 spans 14 residues. Trimming left V 5 bases short and J 1 base short, with 11 bases between. Germline V gene lookup returns CDR1 LNHDA and CDR2 SQIVND (reference sequence). This chain's CDR3 is CASSPRTDNYGYTF. CDR3 in DNA: TGTGCCAGTAGTCCCCGGACGGATAACTATGGCTACACCTTC. Together with reference TRBV19 and TRBJ1-2, the CDR3 gives the full variable domain: DGGITQSPKYLFRKEGQNVTLSCEQNLNHDAMYWYRQDPGQGLRLIYYSQIVNDFQKGDIAEGYSVSREKKESFPLTVTSAQKNPTAFYLCASSPRTDNYGYTFGSGTRLTVV.

The chain carries TRBV7-9 and TRBJ1-2, with unresolved D. Germline V lookup: CDR1 SEHNR, CDR2 FQNEAQ (reference sequence). The CDR3 runs to 14 residues. V was shortened by 5 bases and J by 4 bases, with 14 bases between the two germline ends. The CDR3 sequence is CASSIQNGGYGYTF. For the CDR3, the DNA is TGTGCCAGCAGCATCCAGAACGGTGGCTATGGCTACACCTTC.

The gene calls are TRBV29-1 and TRBJ1-2; D not certain. The germline V gene has CDR1 SQVTM and CDR2 ANQGSEA. The length of the CDR3 is 12 residues. Trimming left V 5 bases short and J 4 bases short, with 11 bases between. CDR3 amino acids: CSVPKGGYGYTF. CDR3 in DNA: TGCAGCGTTCCTAAGGGTGGCTATGGCTACACCTTC.